A single sample is the source of the 22 T cell receptor beta chains below, sequenced in a study of OX40 agonist ivuxolimab in advanced cancers. The library was produced with the immunoSEQ multiplex PCR assay. Sourced from immuneACCESS, this table was stored by TCRdb with only in-frame sequences that have V and J called. A share of the clones is absent; for the studies checked, an unresolved V gene accounts for under half, and the remainder has no known explanation. The sample records tens of thousands of clones, about 88% of which are singletons. Under 0.6% of the sample is in the top ten clones. The starting material was CD4+ or CD8+ T cells sorted from blood, obtained in a trial of the OX40 agonist ivuxolimab. Receptors were obtained from an adult with an advanced solid tumor such as melanoma, head and neck, liver or kidney cancer.

This clone was recorded a few times. This chain connects TRBV2 to TRBJ1-2; D possibly corresponds to TRBD1 (5 bases). Deletions cut 7 bases from V and 3 bases from J, with 12 bases between. The CDR3 runs to 13 residues. Germline V gene sequence: CDR1 SNHLY, CDR2 FYNNEI. In nucleotides, the CDR3 is TGTGCCAGCAAGTATAGGGGAGACTATGGCTACACCTTC. Amino acids: CASKYRGDYGYTF.

This rearrangement joins TRBV5-1 to TRBJ2-3; 7 bases fit TRBD2. Looked up from germline, CDR1 is SGHRS and CDR2 is YFSETQ. This CDR3 region has 16 residues. The V segment lost 4 bases and the J segment 1 base; nucleotides outside the gene matches: 9. The CDR3 protein is CASSQRTSGGTDTQYF. The CDR3 bases are TGCGCCAGCAGCCAACGGACTAGTGGGGGCACAGATACGCAGTATTTT.

The V gene is TRBV5-1, the J gene TRBJ1-3; D not certain. This CDR3 spans 15 amino acids. The V and J ends lost 1 base and 2 bases respectively, with 10 bases between them. Germline V gene lookup returns CDR1 SGHRS and CDR2 YFSETQ. The DNA of the CDR3 is TGCGCCAGCAGCTTGTTGAATTCCCCTGGAAACACCATATATTTT. This codes for CASSLLNSPGNTIYF.

J is TRBJ1-2 and V is TRBV6-1; D unresolved. CDR3 length equals 15 residues. CDR1 and CDR2 from the germline V gene are MNHNS and SASEGT. Trimming pared 11 bases from V and 3 bases from J, leaving 22 bases between. DNA of the CDR3: TGTGCCGGCGCTAAGGACCCAACAGCCTACTATGGCTACACCTTC. Translating it yields CAGAKDPTAYYGYTF.

The CDR3 is CATNARAWGDYGYTF. CDR3 DNA: TGTGCCACCAACGCCCGGGCGTGGGGGGACTATGGCTACACCTTC. This chain joins TRBV5-5 and TRBJ1-2; a possible D gene is TRBD1 (5 bases). Between the trimmed V and J ends, which lost 9 bases and 3 bases, there was a span of 21 bases. The CDR3 totals 15 residues. Germline V CDR1 and CDR2: SGHKS, YYEKEE (reference sequence).

This clone occurred once. The chain couples TRBV6-5 to TRBJ1-1; D uncertain. The ends were cut back, 0 bases at V and 1 base at J, with 9 bases in the middle. This CDR3 has 15 amino acids. In germline, CDR1 is MNHEY, CDR2 SVGAGI. As DNA, the CDR3 is TGTGCCAGCAGTTACTCTCGGGAGGGGAACACTGAAGCTTTCTTT. Encoded protein: CASSYSREGNTEAFF.

CDR3 residues: CATSRQRWQETQYF. DNA for the CDR3: TGTGCCACCAGCAGGCAGAGGTGGCAAGAGACCCAGTACTTC. This chain joins TRBV15 and TRBJ2-5, with unresolved D. CDR3 length equals 14 residues. V lost 3 bases to trimming and J lost 2 bases, with 10 bases between them. From germline, CDR1 is LNHNV and CDR2 YYDKDF (reference sequence). The full variable domain, completed using reference TRBV15 and TRBJ2-5, is DAMVIQNPRYQVTQFGKPVTLSCSQTLNHNVMYWYQQKSSQAPKLLFHYYDKDFNNEADTPDNFQSRRPNTSFCFLDIRSPGLGDTAMYLCATSRQRWQETQYFGPGTRLLVL.

The rearrangement joins TRBV2 to TRBJ1-5; no clear D. This CDR3 comprises 12 residues. Germline CDR1 is SNHLY and CDR2 is FYNNEI. Trimming took off 7 bases at V and 7 bases at J, with 11 bases between the two ends. CDR3 DNA: TGTGCCAGCACCCCCGGAGAACAGCCCCAGCATTTT. Translating gives CASTPGEQPQHF.

This rearrangement joins TRBV7-3 to TRBJ1-6; possible D gene TRBD1, 5 bases. Germline V gene sequence: CDR1 SGHTA, CDR2 FQGTGA. The CDR3 runs to 14 residues. Trimming removed 0 bases at V and 9 bases at J, with 9 bases between. CDR3 nucleotide sequence: TGTGCCAGCAGCTTAACATCGGGGGGTTCACCCCTCCACTTT. It is translated as CASSLTSGGSPLHF.

This chain uses TRBV19 with TRBJ2-7; D is unclear. The CDR3 consists of 14 residues. V lost 1 base, J lost 4 bases, and 11 bases lay in between. CDR1 is LNHDA, CDR2 SQIVND, per germline (reference sequence). The CDR3 DNA reads as TGTGCCAGTAGTATAGGTGTGGCACAATACGAGCAGTACTTC. Residues: CASSIGVAQYEQYF. The full variable domain, rest sourced from reference TRBV19 and TRBJ2-7, is DGGITQSPKYLFRKEGQNVTLSCEQNLNHDAMYWYRQDPGQGLRLIYYSQIVNDFQKGDIAEGYSVSREKKESFPLTVTSAQKNPTAFYLCASSIGVAQYEQYFGPGTRLTVT.

This chain uses TRBV5-6 with TRBJ1-2; no clear D gene. Germline-derived CDR1 and CDR2 are SGHDT and YYEEEE. The CDR3 runs to 13 residues. V gave up 4 bases and J gave up 6 bases, with 13 bases separating them. CDR3 amino acids: CASSPLPAHGYTF. In nucleotides, the CDR3 is TGTGCCAGCAGCCCCCTCCCTGCTCATGGCTACACCTTC.

This chain uses TRBV11-3 with TRBJ2-1; the D is unclear. Germline V gene data show CDR1 as SGHNT and CDR2 as YENEEA. V was shortened by 0 bases and J by 6 bases, with 9 bases between the two germline ends. There are 14 residues in the CDR3. The CDR3 coding sequence is TGTGCCAGCAGCTTAGATTTAGGCGGCAATGAGCAGTTCTTC. Its translation: CASSLDLGGNEQFF.

This chain links TRBV15 with TRBJ1-3; 8 bases agree with TRBD1. The trim removed 5 bases at V and 1 base at J, leaving 10 bases unmatched. Germline V gene lookup returns CDR1 LNHNV and CDR2 YYDKDF (reference sequence). CDR3 length: 17 residues. The CDR3 sequence is CATSGGTGVSSGNTIYF. The CDR3 nucleotides are TGTGCCACCAGCGGAGGGACAGGAGTTTCTTCTGGAAACACCATATATTTT.

The V gene is TRBV29-1, the J gene TRBJ1-1; no clear D. This CDR3 has 13 residues. From germline, CDR1 is SQVTM and CDR2 ANQGSEA. The V and J ends lost 3 bases and 3 bases respectively, with 11 bases between them. In DNA form, the CDR3 reads TGCAGCGTTGAGAATCTTATGGACACTGAAGCTTTCTTT. Translation: CSVENLMDTEAFF.

Here the CDR3 DNA reads TGTGCCAGTAGTGGGGGACTGGGCAGGCCTCGTTTAGAAGCTTTCTTT. Residues: CASSGGLGRPRLEAFF. This chain uses TRBV19 with TRBJ1-1; D might be TRBD1 (5 bases). Trimming removed 5 bases from V and 8 bases from J, with 24 bases in between. Germline values: CDR1 LNHDA, CDR2 SQIVND (reference sequence). The CDR3 runs to 16 residues.

The rearrangement joins TRBV2 to TRBJ2-5; D perhaps matches TRBD1 (6 bases). Germline CDR1 and CDR2: SNHLY and FYNNEI. CDR3 size: 14 residues. V lost 6 bases to trimming and J lost 3 bases, with 14 bases between them. The DNA of the CDR3 is TGTGCCAGCAGACAACAGGGTAACGAAGAGACCCAGTACTTC. It yields the protein CASRQQGNEETQYF.

This chain connects TRBV5-1 to TRBJ2-3; D may be TRBD2 (6 bases). This CDR3 region has 14 residues. Germline V gene data show CDR1 as SGHRS and CDR2 as YFSETQ. Trimming stripped 4 bases from V and 3 bases from J, with 12 bases between. The CDR3 sequence: CASSNGTFTDTQYF. The CDR3 nucleotides are TGCGCCAGCAGCAACGGGACTTTTACAGATACGCAGTATTTT.

The table lists this clone with a count of one. For the CDR3, the DNA is TGTGCCAGCAGCTCATACCGGACAGGGGCAGTGCAGCCCCAGCATTTT. Translating it yields CASSSYRTGAVQPQHF. The gene calls are TRBV7-8 and TRBJ1-5; 9 bases are a match to TRBD1. From germline, CDR1 is SGHVS and CDR2 FQNEAQ. With V trimmed by 4 bases and J by 7 bases, 11 bases remained unmatched. The CDR3 covers 16 residues.

The CDR3 sequence: CASSEAVGETQYF. CDR3 DNA sequence: TGTGCCAGCAGTGAAGCAGTTGGGGAGACCCAGTACTTC. The chain uses TRBV6-1 and TRBJ2-5; D is ambiguous. The germline V gene encodes CDR1 MNHNS and CDR2 SASEGT. The CDR3 spans 13 residues. V gave up 0 bases and J gave up 5 bases, with 7 bases separating them.

This chain uses TRBV2 with TRBJ2-1, with TRBD2 as a possible D gene (5 bases). Looked up from germline, CDR1 is SNHLY and CDR2 is FYNNEI. V was cut by 4 bases and J by 0 bases, with 10 bases left in between. This CDR3 has 15 amino acids. Here the CDR3 DNA reads TGTGCCAGCAGTGCGAGCGGTACCTCCTACAATGAGCAGTTCTTC. As protein: CASSASGTSYNEQFF.

The V and J genes are TRBV11-2 and TRBJ1-5; no reliable D call. Germline lookup yields CDR1 SGHAT and CDR2 FQNNGV. The CDR3 totals 14 residues. Trimming pared 1 base from V and 7 bases from J, leaving 11 bases between. The CDR3 DNA reads as TGTGCCAGCAGCTTAGGGGCAGTGATCCAGCCCCAGCATTTT. Encoded protein: CASSLGAVIQPQHF.

The chain joins TRBV11-2 to TRBJ1-1; possibly TRBD1 for D (5 bases). This CDR3 comprises 13 residues. The ends were cut back, 3 bases at V and 1 base at J, with 6 bases in the middle. Germline loops: CDR1 SGHAT, CDR2 FQNNGV. CDR3 nucleotides: TGTGCCAGCAGCTTGACAGAGAACACTGAAGCTTTCTTT. The encoded protein is CASSLTENTEAFF.